This is a list of T cell receptor beta chains from one sample in a study of regulatory T cells in long-lasting Graves disease. TCRdb re-derived calls from the multiplex PCR reads in MiXCR, one entry per CDR3 protein. There are hundreds of thousands of distinct CDR3 sequences in the sample; around 12% occur only once, and over 7% lies in the top ten. These data were likewise used in another study, on T cells in Graves' hyperthyroidism and ophthalmopathy.

Sequenced here: peripheral blood mononuclear cells (PBMCs), sampled at new diagnosis, from a patient treated with antithyroid drugs. The receptors derive from a woman aged 25 to 39 with Graves disease. The CDR3 runs from the conserved cysteine through the conserved F or W. The D gene is left open where the match is weak. For some rows the clone size is stated as once, few or many, or as a class when expanded; others skip it.

j_call | d_call | v_call | clone_size | cdr3_nt | cdr3_aa
TRBJ2-7 | . | TRBV2 | many | TGTGCCAGCAGTGAAATCCTAGGGCCCAAGAGATACGAGCAGTACTTC | CASSEILGPKRYEQYF
TRBJ2-3 | . | TRBV2 | many | TGTGCCAGCAGTGAAGCGGGTCCCCGCACAGATACGCAGTATTTT | CASSEAGPRTDTQYF
TRBJ2-7 | . | TRBV29-1 | many | TGCAGCGTTGTACGACCGCTCTCCTACGAGCAGTACTTC | CSVVRPLSYEQYF
TRBJ2-4 | TRBD1 | TRBV18 | . | TGTGCCAGCTCACCATTAGAGCGCAGGGGGCAGTACTTC | CASSPLERRGQYF
TRBJ2-7 | . | TRBV11-1 | few | TGTGCCAGCAGCCCGCAATCTGAAGTCTACGAGCACTACTTC | CASSPQSEVYEHYF
TRBJ1-6 | . | TRBV9 | few | TGTGCCAGCAGCGTAGGGGCAGGGTGGAATTCACCCCTCCACTTT | CASSVGAGWNSPLHF
TRBJ2-7 | . | TRBV20-1 | many | TGCAGTGCTTTACACACAGGGACCGAGCAGTACTTC | CSALHTGTEQYF
TRBJ1-5 | . | TRBV6-1 | many | TGTGCCAGCAGCCCCAACCAGGGCAGTCAGCCCCAGCATTTT | CASSPNQGSQPQHF
TRBJ1-1 | . | TRBV9 | few | TGTGCCAGCAGCGGGAACTGGGGGTTGAACACTGAAGCTTTCTTT | CASSGNWGLNTEAFF
TRBJ2-3 | . | TRBV20-1 | many | TGCAGCATAGCGGACCCTAGCACAGATACGCAGTATTTT | CSIADPSTDTQYF
TRBJ2-1 | . | TRBV11-2 | many | TGTGCCAGCAGCCGGAAAGGCCCGGGGTACAATGAGCAGTTCTTC | CASSRKGPGYNEQFF
TRBJ2-7 | . | TRBV19 | many | TGTGCCAGTTCAAGGGAACAGGGAAGCTACGAGCAGTACTTC | CASSREQGSYEQYF
TRBJ1-4 | . | TRBV15 | few | TGTGCCACCAGTTACAGGGATGAAAAACTGTTTTTT | CATSYRDEKLFF
TRBJ1-2 | . | TRBV27 | many | TGTGCCAGCAGTTTAGCCTGGGGGGGGGGCTACACCTTC | CASSLAWGGGYTF
TRBJ2-7 | TRBD2 | TRBV28 | many | TGTGCCAGCAGTTTATTAACCAGCGGGAGGGATAACGAGCAGTACTTC | CASSLLTSGRDNEQYF
TRBJ1-4 | TRBD1 | TRBV27 | many | TGTGCCAGCAGGGGGACAGGGTCTGCAACTAATGAAAAACTGTTTTTT | CASRGTGSATNEKLFF
TRBJ1-6 | . | TRBV5-1 | . | TGCGCCAGCAGCTTGGGGGGAGGGGCGTCTAATTCACCCCTCCACTTT | CASSLGGGASNSPLHF